These 7 T cell receptor beta chains were all obtained from the same sample, sequenced in a study of T cells in Graves' hyperthyroidism and ophthalmopathy (dated by TCRdb to the late 2010s). Receptor amplification or capture employed multiplex PCR. Sequencing relied on an Illumina HiSeq 2000. Amplification of TCR beta CDR3 regions was carried out from RNA transcripts. For the first round of RT-PCR on the TCR CDR3, the HTBI primer set was used together with the Qiagen OneStep RT-PCR kit. TCRdb reprocessing: public reads trimmed at Q25 with fastp, clones called with MiXCR, in-frame beta chains kept. Each entry is one CDR3 protein sequence, shown with its most common DNA and genes. The sample table records approximately 300,000 distinct CDR3 sequences; about 17% of these occur just once. Roughly 53% of the sample belongs to the ten largest clones. Sequencing was performed on blood. These receptors originate from a woman aged 55-75 years with Graves' ophthalmopathy.

As concerns this clonotype: A much larger clone lies a single base off, so this may be a read error. V usage is TRBV28 and J usage is TRBJ2-5; 7 bases line up with TRBD2. This CDR3 comprises 13 residues. V trimming: 10 bases; J trimming: 7 bases; junction bases outside the gene matches: 12. Germline V gene sequence: CDR1 MDHEN, CDR2 SYDVKM. CDR3 sequence reads: CATNLGREGTQYF. The CDR3 DNA sequence: TGTGCCACCAACCTGGGAAGGGAGGGGACCCAGTACTTC. Full variable domain (outside the CDR3, taken from reference TRBV28 and TRBJ2-5): DVKVTQSSRYLVKRTGEKVFLECVQDMDHENMFWYRQDPGLGLRLIYFSYDVKMKEKGDIPEGYSVSREKKERFSLILESASTNQTSMYLCATNLGREGTQYFGPGTRLLVL.

This clonotype has ten or more counts. This rearrangement joins TRBV6-1 to TRBJ1-1; D possibly corresponds to TRBD1 (5 bases). The CDR3 is made up of 13 amino acids. V was cut by 5 bases and J by 4 bases, with 11 bases left in between. Germline CDR1 reads MNHNS; CDR2 reads SASEGT. The CDR3 loop reads CASSYRGTTEAFF. The DNA for the CDR3 is TGTGCCAGCAGTTATAGGGGCACCACTGAAGCTTTCTTT.

This clonotype appeared many times. CDR3 sequence (DNA): TGTGCCAGCAGTGTTCTCGAACCGGCCCATGGTGAGCAGTTCTTC. It codes for CASSVLEPAHGEQFF. This sequence joins TRBV2 and TRBJ2-1; D is unresolved. Germline CDR1 reads SNHLY; CDR2 reads FYNNEI. The germline V and J ends were trimmed by 4 bases and 9 bases, with 19 bases remaining between them. This CDR3 contains 15 residues.

This clonotype was detected ten times or more. J is TRBJ2-7 and V is TRBV15; tentative D call: TRBD2 (6 bases). The CDR3 is 14 residues long. V dropped 5 bases and J dropped 0 bases, with 11 bases sitting between them. CDR1 LNHNV and CDR2 YYDKDF come from the germline V gene (reference sequence). This CDR3 reads CATSLGGSSYEQYF. In DNA form, the CDR3 reads TGTGCCACCAGCCTTGGAGGGAGCTCCTACGAGCAGTACTTC.

Ten or more counts support this clonotype. This chain joins TRBV29-1 and TRBJ2-3, with 7 bases identical to TRBD1. Looked up from germline, CDR1 is SQVTM and CDR2 is ANQGSEA. With 7 bases clipped from V and 2 bases from J, the junction kept 12 bases outside the gene matches. There are 15 residues in the CDR3. The CDR3 nucleotides are TGCAGCGCGTTAGGGGGCTCGGACCCCACAGATACGCAGTATTTT. Amino acids: CSALGGSDPTDTQYF.

The V call is TRBV19, the J call TRBJ2-7; 14 bases map to TRBD2. CDR3 length: 17 amino acids. V trimming: 6 bases; J trimming: 5 bases; junction bases outside the gene matches: 12. Germline V gene sequence: CDR1 LNHDA, CDR2 SQIVND (reference sequence). CDR3 in DNA: TGTGCCAGTAGCCGACGGGCCGGGACTAGCGGGGGTAACGAGCAGTACTTC. This encodes CASSRRAGTSGGNEQYF.

Only a few counts were recorded for this clonotype. The gene calls are TRBV2 and TRBJ1-3; possibly TRBD1 for D (6 bases). Germline CDR1 reads SNHLY; CDR2 reads FYNNEI. V was trimmed by 1 base and J by 4 bases, leaving 14 bases between them. CDR3 length equals 16 residues. In nucleotides, the CDR3 is TGTGCCAGCAGTGAAGGTCCGGGGGCGCGAGGAAACACCATATATTTT. Protein product: CASSEGPGARGNTIYF.